These 31 T cell receptor beta chains came from one sample sequenced in a study of breast tumors, draining lymph nodes, adjacent tissues. Breast cancer patients provided tissue from their axillary draining lymph nodes. TCRdb re-called the multiplex PCR reads with MiXCR, one entry per CDR3 protein. The sample gives around 300,000 distinct CDR3 sequences, 30% of which show up once; more than 1% is in the top ten. Input material: axillary lymph node tissue. Source of these receptors: a female donor with breast cancer. Some clones in this sample may be carry-over from other donors' samples.

This clonotype was recorded once. The chain links TRBV10-3 to TRBJ1-2, with D possibly TRBD1 on 5 matching bases. Trimming took 7 bases from V and 5 from J, leaving 17 bases between them. This CDR3 has 14 residues. Germline lookup yields CDR1 ENHRY and CDR2 SYGVKD. CDR3 loop: CAIIPGDGPYGYTF. In DNA form, the CDR3 reads TGTGCCATCATCCCGGGGGATGGGCCTTATGGCTACACCTTC.

This rearrangement joins TRBV2 to TRBJ2-6, with TRBD2 as a possible D gene (6 bases). Trimming removed 5 bases from V and 0 bases from J, with 14 bases in between. CDR1 is SNHLY, CDR2 FYNNEI, per germline. The length of the CDR3 is 17 residues. The CDR3 protein is CASSQSGGSSGANVLTF. CDR3 in DNA: TGTGCCAGCAGTCAGTCTGGGGGGTCCTCTGGGGCCAACGTCCTGACTTTC.

Comment on this clonotype: Just one base apart from a much larger clone, this may be a read error. V and J are TRBV20-1 and TRBJ2-1, with 10 bases aligning to TRBD2. The CDR3 runs to 14 residues. Germline loops: CDR1 DFQATT, CDR2 SNEGSKA (reference sequence). The CDR3 region has the DNA TGCAGCGTACCCAGGACTAGCGGAAACACTGAGCAGTTCTTC. The encoded protein is CSVPRTSGNTEQFF.

This clonotype was seen many times. V gene TRBV7-6 combines with J gene TRBJ1-5, with D unclear. Trimming shortened V by 2 bases and J by 6 bases, and 5 bases separated the two germline ends. The CDR3 sequence is 12 residues long. CDR1 and CDR2 from the germline V gene are SGHVS and FNYEAQ. CDR3 sequence: CASSLFSQPQHF. CDR3 DNA: TGTGCCAGCAGCTTATTTTCTCAGCCCCAGCATTTT.

This clonotype was recorded a few times. The rearrangement joins TRBV28 to TRBJ1-2; D is unresolved. Germline-derived CDR1 and CDR2 are MDHEN and SYDVKM. Deletions cut 5 bases from V and 8 bases from J, with 18 bases between. The CDR3 length is 14 residues. This CDR3 reads CASSQSSSFWGYTF. CDR3 bases: TGTGCCAGCAGTCAATCCTCCTCGTTCTGGGGCTACACCTTC.

This clonotype has just a few counts. The chain links TRBV11-2 to TRBJ2-1, with TRBD2 as a possible D gene (9 bases). The CDR3 covers 16 residues. The V and J ends lost 5 bases and 4 bases respectively, with 18 bases between them. The germline gives CDR1 SGHAT, CDR2 FQNNGV. CDR3 protein: CASSQGASGIYNEQFF. CDR3 DNA sequence: TGTGCCAGCAGCCAGGGGGCTAGCGGGATATACAATGAGCAGTTCTTC. Full variable domain (remainder filled in from reference TRBV11-2 and TRBJ2-1): EAGVAQSPRYKIIEKRQSVAFWCNPISGHATLYWYQQILGQGPKLLIQFQNNGVVDDSQLPKDRFSAERLKGVDSTLKIQPAKLEDSAVYLCASSQGASGIYNEQFFGPGTRLTVL.

This clonotype has ten or more counts. This sequence joins TRBV7-9 and TRBJ1-6; TRBD1 is a possible D gene (5 bases). The CDR3 is made up of 14 amino acids. Looked up from germline, CDR1 is SEHNR and CDR2 is FQNEAQ (reference sequence). The germline V and J ends were trimmed by 3 bases and 9 bases, with 12 bases remaining between them. In DNA, the CDR3 is TGTGCCAGCAGCTTCGGGACGGTGGGTTCACCCCTCCACTTT. Residues: CASSFGTVGSPLHF. Full variable domain (outside the CDR3, taken from reference TRBV7-9 and TRBJ1-6): DTGVSQNPRHKITKRGQNVTFRCDPISEHNRLYWYRQTLGQGPEFLTYFQNEAQLEKSRLLSDRFSAERPKGSFSTLEIQRTEQGDSAMYLCASSFGTVGSPLHFGNGTRLTVT.

This rearrangement joins TRBV7-9 to TRBJ1-1; no reliable D call. The V end lost 5 bases, the J end lost 10 bases, and 17 bases lay between the germline ends. The CDR3 covers 13 residues. The germline gives CDR1 SEHNR, CDR2 FQNEAQ (reference sequence). For the CDR3, the DNA is TGTGCCAGCAGCCCCGCCGGTGGTATCATAGCTTTCTTT. Translation: CASSPAGGIIAFF.

A remark on this clonotype: A clone one base away is much larger, so this may be a read error. V and J are TRBV20-1 and TRBJ2-3; possibly TRBD2 for D (5 bases). The CDR3 totals 11 residues. The V end was cut by 2 bases, the J end by 5 bases, with 5 bases between. CDR1 and CDR2 from the germline V gene are DFQATT and SNEGSKA (reference sequence). CDR3 loop: CSARTRDTQYF. CDR3 DNA sequence: TGCAGTGCTAGAACTAGAGATACGCAGTATTTT.

The CDR3 loop is CASSIDLLRTGRETQHF. The CDR3 DNA reads TGTGCCAGTAGTATAGATCTCCTCCGGACAGGGCGGGAGACCCAGCATTTT. This chain joins TRBV19 and TRBJ1-5, with 8 bases aligning to TRBD1. V shed 0 bases, J shed 11 bases, and the junction held 15 bases outside the gene matches. Germline CDR1 reads LNHDA; CDR2 reads SQIVND (reference sequence). The CDR3 runs to 17 residues.

V is TRBV20-1 and J is TRBJ2-4; a weak D match, TRBD2 (5 bases). From germline, CDR1 is DFQATT and CDR2 SNEGSKA (reference sequence). This CDR3 region has 15 residues. V lost 5 bases and J lost 4, with 18 bases in between. The CDR3 sequence is CSAVSGNVGKNIQYF. The CDR3 bases are TGCAGTGCTGTTTCCGGGAATGTCGGGAAAAACATTCAGTACTTC.

As concerns this clonotype: A much larger clonotype is one base distant, so this may be a read error. The chain uses TRBV20-1 and TRBJ2-1; D may match TRBD1 or TRBD2 (5 bases each). The CDR3 extends over 16 amino acids. V lost 0 bases and J lost 11, with 23 bases in between. Germline CDR1 and CDR2: DFQATT and SNEGSKA (reference sequence). CDR3 sequence: CSARDVRLPPGNKQFF. The DNA for the CDR3 is TGCAGTGCTAGAGACGTGCGACTACCCCCAGGGAATAAGCAGTTCTTC.

The table lists this clonotype with a count of one. With a much larger clone just one base away, this may be a read error. The J gene is TRBJ2-1, the V gene TRBV19; TRBD2 might be the D (5 bases). The germline V and J ends were trimmed by 4 bases and 0 bases, with 16 bases remaining between them. Germline assignment: CDR1 LNHDA and CDR2 SQIVND (reference sequence). The CDR3 has 17 residues. The CDR3 loop reads CASSTQRDPSSYNEQFF. CDR3 nucleotide sequence: TGTGCCAGTAGTACCCAACGGGATCCGAGCTCCTACAATGAGCAGTTCTTC.

This clonotype was recorded many times. The DNA for the CDR3 is TGTGCCAGTAGTAAACAGGGGAGTCGCAATCAGCCCCAGCATTTT. Protein product: CASSKQGSRNQPQHF. The rearrangement links TRBV19 to TRBJ1-5, with 7 bases identical to TRBD1. The CDR3 loop spans 15 amino acids. V lost 4 bases to trimming and J lost 2 bases; unmatched junction nucleotides: 5. From germline, CDR1 is LNHDA and CDR2 SQIVND (reference sequence).

About this clonotype itself: A read error may be the cause here, since a much bigger clone is one base away. This chain connects TRBV6-1 to TRBJ2-7, with D tentatively TRBD1 (6 bases). CDR3 size: 13 residues. Germline CDR1 and CDR2: MNHNS and SASEGT. CDR3 nucleotides: TGTGCCAGCGGTGAAGGGGGAGAAGGCGAGCAGTACTTC. This encodes CASGEGGEGEQYF.

This clonotype has a count of ten or more. V gene TRBV6-4 combines with J gene TRBJ2-5; D not certain. The length of the CDR3 is 14 residues. With 0 bases removed from V and 3 bases from J, the gap between germline ends came to 8 bases. Germline V gene data show CDR1 as MRHNA and CDR2 as SNTAGT. The CDR3 loop reads CASSDSRLEETQYF. CDR3 nucleotide sequence: TGTGCCAGCAGTGACTCTAGATTAGAAGAGACCCAGTACTTC.

In this sample, this clonotype turned up many times. The genes are TRBV11-3 and TRBJ2-3; no clear D gene. Trimming took off 8 bases at V and 7 bases at J, with 7 bases between the two ends. Germline V CDR1 and CDR2: SGHNT, YENEEA. CDR3 length: 10 residues. The CDR3 reads CASGLNTQYF. Here the CDR3 DNA reads TGTGCCAGCGGTTTAAATACGCAGTATTTT.

This clonotype was seen many times. Written as DNA, the CDR3 is TGTGCCAGCAGCCAAGCTAACTATGGCTACACCTTC. As protein: CASSQANYGYTF. This sequence joins TRBV9 and TRBJ1-2, with D uncertain. V was shortened by 4 bases and J by 0 bases, with 4 bases between the two germline ends. The germline V gene encodes CDR1 SGDLS and CDR2 YYNGEE. CDR3 size: 12 residues.

As to this clonotype: Germline and junction disagree at one end, which may indicate a read error. V usage is TRBV24-1 and J usage is TRBJ1-2, with 7 bases lining up with TRBD1. The CDR3 extends over 14 amino acids. Germline CDR1 reads KGHDR; CDR2 reads SFDVKD. The CDR3 DNA is TGTGCCACCAGTGATGGGCAGGGGGTCTATGGCTGCACCTTC. Its protein product is CATSDGQGVYGCTF.

This clonotype has only a few counts. A much larger clone sits a single nucleotide away, making a read error possible. This rearrangement joins TRBV12-3 or TRBV12-4 to TRBJ1-4; 8 bases match TRBD1. This CDR3 region has 14 residues. The V gene end was trimmed by 6 bases and the J gene end by 6 bases; junction bases not matched to a gene: 6. The CDR3 here is CASRCTGGDEKLFF. The CDR3 DNA reads as TGTGCCAGCAGGTGCACAGGGGGAGATGAAAAACTGTTTTTT.

This clonotype was observed many times. The genes are TRBV6-5 and TRBJ2-5, with 8 bases aligning to TRBD1. This CDR3 region has 14 residues. Losses at the gene ends were 6 bases for V and 4 bases for J; bases not matched to a gene: 7. Germline loops: CDR1 MNHEY, CDR2 SVGAGI. The CDR3 DNA reads TGTGCCAGCAGACGGACAGGGTGGGTAGAGACCCAGTACTTC. Translating it yields CASRRTGWVETQYF.

This chain links TRBV3-1 with TRBJ1-3; 7 nucleotides align to TRBD1. The V gene end was trimmed by 7 bases and the J gene end by 0 bases; junction bases not matched to a gene: 9. Per germline, CDR1 LGHDT and CDR2 YNNKEL (reference sequence). This CDR3 is 16 amino acids long. The CDR3 DNA is TGTGCCAGCAATCAAGGGGGCGCGTCCTCTGGAAACACCATATATTTT. Its translation: CASNQGGASSGNTIYF. The full variable domain, its missing parts supplied by reference TRBV3-1 and TRBJ1-3, is DTAVSQTPKYLVTQMGNDKSIKCEQNLGHDTMYWYKQDSKKFLKIMFSYNNKELIINETVPNRFSPKSPDKAHLNLHINSLELGDSAVYFCASNQGGASSGNTIYFGEGSWLTVV.

Details on this clonotype: Its ends do not fully match the called genes, so a read error is possible. The rearrangement links TRBV5-1 to TRBJ2-3; tentative D call: TRBD2 (5 bases). Germline CDR1 reads SGHRS; CDR2 reads YFSETQ. The CDR3 totals 15 residues. The CDR3 spells CAGSWSGPSTDTQYF. DNA for the CDR3: TGCGCCGGCAGCTGGAGCGGACCTAGCACAGATACGCAGTACTTT.

The table lists this clonotype with a few counts. The chain couples TRBV6-2 or TRBV6-3 to TRBJ2-2; TRBD1 might be the D (5 bases). Germline CDR1 MNHEY, CDR2 SVGEGT. The CDR3 consists of 14 residues. The germline V and J ends were trimmed by 2 bases and 2 bases, with 6 bases remaining between them. The CDR3 nucleotides read TGTGCCAGCAGTTACCAGGGAAACACCGGGGAGCTGTTTTTT. Protein sequence: CASSYQGNTGELFF.

This clonotype was counted a few times. This sequence may be a read error, since a much larger clone differs from it by one base. The chain combines TRBV14 with TRBJ1-3; a possible D gene is TRBD1 (6 bases). The CDR3 has 16 amino acids. Germline CDR1 is SGHDN and CDR2 is FVKESK. The CDR3 nucleotides read TGTGCCAGCAGCTTAGCCGGGACAACCTCTGGAAACACCGTATATTTT. Its translation is CASSLAGTTSGNTVYF.

This clonotype was detected ten times or more. The rearrangement links TRBV7-8 to TRBJ2-1; 16 bases fit TRBD2. There are 17 residues in the CDR3. Germline-derived CDR1 and CDR2 are SGHVS and FQNEAQ. J lost 7 bases, V lost 3 bases, and 6 bases had no gene match. The CDR3 DNA is TGTGCCAGCAGCTTCACCCAGGGACTAGCGGGAGGGAATGAGCAGTTCTTC. Translated: CASSFTQGLAGGNEQFF.

This clonotype has a single count. The V and J genes are TRBV29-1 and TRBJ2-6; 9 bases align to TRBD1. CDR1 and CDR2 (germline): SQVTM, ANQGSEA. V lost 4 bases to trimming and J lost 1 base; unmatched junction nucleotides: 5. There are 16 residues in the CDR3. The CDR3 spells CSVGDRAKSGANVLTF. In DNA form, the CDR3 reads TGCAGCGTTGGGGACAGGGCCAAGTCTGGGGCCAACGTCCTGACTTTC.

Ten or more counts support this clonotype. The chain couples TRBV11-3 to TRBJ2-1, with D possibly TRBD2 on 5 matching bases. Germline-derived CDR1 and CDR2 are SGHNT and YENEEA. Trimming took off 7 bases at V and 0 bases at J, with 7 bases between the two ends. CDR3 length: 13 residues. In nucleotides, the CDR3 is TGTGCCAGCAAGAGGGCCTCCTACAATGAGCAGTTCTTC. Protein: CASKRASYNEQFF. Filled out from reference TRBV11-3 and TRBJ2-1, the complete variable domain reads EAGVVQSPRYKIIEKKQPVAFWCNPISGHNTLYWYLQNLGQGPELLIRYENEEAVDDSQLPKDRFSAERLKGVDSTLKIQPAELGDSAVYLCASKRASYNEQFFGPGTRLTVL.

This clonotype showed up many times. The chain combines TRBV29-1 with TRBJ2-3; D may be TRBD1 (6 bases). The CDR3 loop spans 12 amino acids. V lost 4 bases and J 5 bases, leaving 10 bases between the germline ends. Germline assignment: CDR1 SQVTM and CDR2 ANQGSEA. In DNA form, the CDR3 reads TGCAGCGTTGTACTAGGGGGAGATACGCAGTATTTT. Translated: CSVVLGGDTQYF.

With regard to this clonotype: A read error may explain this, as a much larger clone is one base away. The chain has TRBV7-2 and TRBJ2-3, with D possibly matching TRBD2 (6 bases). CDR3 length: 15 residues. Germline V gene lookup returns CDR1 SGHTA and CDR2 FQGNSA. Trimming shortened V by 5 bases and J by 4 bases, and 16 bases separated the two germline ends. The CDR3 nucleotides read TGTGCCAGCAGCAAGAAACTAGCACGCGCAGATACGCAGTATTTT. As protein: CASSKKLARADTQYF.

The V call is TRBV5-4, the J call TRBJ2-5, with unresolved D. The V end was cut by 4 bases, the J end by 6 bases, with 16 bases between. The CDR3 runs 14 residues. Germline V lookup: CDR1 SGHNT, CDR2 YYREEE (reference sequence). CDR3 residues: CASSKDPTAQTQYF. As DNA, the CDR3 is TGTGCCAGCAGCAAAGACCCTACCGCCCAGACCCAGTACTTC.